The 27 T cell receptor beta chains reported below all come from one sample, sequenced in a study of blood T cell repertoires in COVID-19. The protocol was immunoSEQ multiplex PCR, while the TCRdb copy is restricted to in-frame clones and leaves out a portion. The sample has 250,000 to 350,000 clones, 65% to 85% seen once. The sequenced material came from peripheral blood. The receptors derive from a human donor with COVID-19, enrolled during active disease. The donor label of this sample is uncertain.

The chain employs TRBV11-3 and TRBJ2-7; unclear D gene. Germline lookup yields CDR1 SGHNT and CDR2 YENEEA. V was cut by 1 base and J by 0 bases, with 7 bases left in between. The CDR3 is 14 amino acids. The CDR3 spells CASSLGGNSYEQYF. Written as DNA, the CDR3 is TGTGCCAGCAGCTTAGGAGGTAACTCCTACGAGCAGTACTTC.

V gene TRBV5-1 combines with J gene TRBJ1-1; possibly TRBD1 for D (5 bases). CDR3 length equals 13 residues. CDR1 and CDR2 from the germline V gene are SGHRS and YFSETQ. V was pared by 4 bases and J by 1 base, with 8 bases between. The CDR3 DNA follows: TGCGCCAGCAGCCGGACACAGAACACTGAAGCTTTCTTT. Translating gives CASSRTQNTEAFF.

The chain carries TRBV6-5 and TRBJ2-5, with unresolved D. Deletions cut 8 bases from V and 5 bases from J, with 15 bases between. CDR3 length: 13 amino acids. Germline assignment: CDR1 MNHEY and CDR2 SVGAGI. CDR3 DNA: TGTGCCAGCCTCCGTGCGGCTGGTGAGACCCAGTACTTC. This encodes CASLRAAGETQYF.

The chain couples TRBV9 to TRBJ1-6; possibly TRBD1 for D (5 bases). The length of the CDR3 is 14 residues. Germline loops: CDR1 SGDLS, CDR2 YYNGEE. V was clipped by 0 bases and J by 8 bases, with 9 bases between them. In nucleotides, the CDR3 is TGTGCCAGCAGCGTAGAAACAGGAGATTCACCCCTCCACTTT. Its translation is CASSVETGDSPLHF.

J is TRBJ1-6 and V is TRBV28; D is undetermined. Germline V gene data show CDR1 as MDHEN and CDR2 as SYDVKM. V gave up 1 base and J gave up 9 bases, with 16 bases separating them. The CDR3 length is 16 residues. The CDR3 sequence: CASSLSSSPSGSPLHF. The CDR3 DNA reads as TGTGCCAGCAGTTTATCTTCTTCCCCCTCGGGTTCACCCCTCCACTTT. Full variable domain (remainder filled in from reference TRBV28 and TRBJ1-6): DVKVTQSSRYLVKRTGEKVFLECVQDMDHENMFWYRQDPGLGLRLIYFSYDVKMKEKGDIPEGYSVSREKKERFSLILESASTNQTSMYLCASSLSSSPSGSPLHFGNGTRLTVT.

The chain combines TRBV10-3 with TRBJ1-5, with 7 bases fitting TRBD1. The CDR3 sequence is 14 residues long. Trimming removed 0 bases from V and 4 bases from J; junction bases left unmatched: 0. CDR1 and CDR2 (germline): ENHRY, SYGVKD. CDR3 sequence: CAISESTGNQPQHF. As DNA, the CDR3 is TGTGCCATCAGTGAGTCGACAGGGAATCAGCCCCAGCATTTT.

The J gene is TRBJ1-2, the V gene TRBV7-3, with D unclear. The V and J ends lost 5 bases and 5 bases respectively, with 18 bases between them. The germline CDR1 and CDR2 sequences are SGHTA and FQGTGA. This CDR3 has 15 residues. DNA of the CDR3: TGTGCCAGCAGCCCAAGTCCGGGGATACGGTATGGCTACACCTTC. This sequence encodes CASSPSPGIRYGYTF.

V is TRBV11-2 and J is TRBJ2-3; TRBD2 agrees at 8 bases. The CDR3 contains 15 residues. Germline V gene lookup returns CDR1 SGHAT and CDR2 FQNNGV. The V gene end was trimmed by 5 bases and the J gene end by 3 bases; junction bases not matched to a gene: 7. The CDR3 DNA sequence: TGTGCCAGCAGCCCGAGATTAGCGGGAACAGATACGCAGTATTTT. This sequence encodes CASSPRLAGTDTQYF.

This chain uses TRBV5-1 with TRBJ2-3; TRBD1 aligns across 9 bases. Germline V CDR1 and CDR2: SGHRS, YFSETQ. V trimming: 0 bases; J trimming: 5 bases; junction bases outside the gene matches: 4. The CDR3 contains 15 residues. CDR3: CASSLAGTGRDTQYF. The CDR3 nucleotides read TGCGCCAGCAGCTTGGCCGGGACAGGGAGAGATACGCAGTATTTT.

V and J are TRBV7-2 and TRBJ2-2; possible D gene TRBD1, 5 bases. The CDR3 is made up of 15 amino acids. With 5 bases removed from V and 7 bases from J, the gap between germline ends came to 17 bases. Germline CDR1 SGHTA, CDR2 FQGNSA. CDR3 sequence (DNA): TGTGCCAGCAGCCAGACAGCCCCCAATGGCGGGGAGCTGTTTTTT. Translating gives CASSQTAPNGGELFF. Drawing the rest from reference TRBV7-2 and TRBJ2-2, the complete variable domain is GAGVSQSPSNKVTEKGKDVELRCDPISGHTALYWYRQSLGQGLEFLIYFQGNSAPDKSGLPSDRFSAERTGGSVSTLTIQRTQQEDSAVYLCASSQTAPNGGELFFGEGSRLTVL.

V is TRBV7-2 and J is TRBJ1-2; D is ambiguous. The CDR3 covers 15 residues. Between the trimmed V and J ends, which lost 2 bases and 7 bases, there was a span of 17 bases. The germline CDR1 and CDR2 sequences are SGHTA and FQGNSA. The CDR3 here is CASSLYGGMDSGYTF. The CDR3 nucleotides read TGTGCCAGCAGCTTATACGGCGGGATGGACTCTGGCTACACCTTC. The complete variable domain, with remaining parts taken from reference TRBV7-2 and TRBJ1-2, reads GAGVSQSPSNKVTEKGKDVELRCDPISGHTALYWYRQSLGQGLEFLIYFQGNSAPDKSGLPSDRFSAERTGGSVSTLTIQRTQQEDSAVYLCASSLYGGMDSGYTFGSGTRLTVV.

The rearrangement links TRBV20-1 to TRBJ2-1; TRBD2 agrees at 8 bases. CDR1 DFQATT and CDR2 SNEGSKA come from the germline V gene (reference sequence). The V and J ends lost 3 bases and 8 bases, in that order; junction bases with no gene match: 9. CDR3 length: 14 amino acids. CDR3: CSASEGLGEDEQFF. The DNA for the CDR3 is TGCAGTGCTAGTGAGGGACTAGGAGAGGATGAGCAGTTCTTC.

Here the CDR3 reads CASSQTASGQPQHF. CDR3 in DNA: TGTGCCAGCAGCCAGACAGCTTCGGGTCAGCCCCAGCATTTT. V usage is TRBV6-2 or TRBV6-3 and J usage is TRBJ1-5, with D perhaps matching TRBD1 (5 bases). Germline V gene lookup returns CDR1 MNHEY and CDR2 SVGEGT. This CDR3 is built from 14 residues. The V end was cut by 6 bases, the J end by 6 bases, with 15 bases between.

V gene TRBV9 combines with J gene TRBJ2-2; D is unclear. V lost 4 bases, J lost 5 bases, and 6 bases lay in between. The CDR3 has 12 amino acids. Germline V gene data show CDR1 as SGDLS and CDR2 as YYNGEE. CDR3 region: CASSLATGELFF. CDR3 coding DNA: TGTGCCAGCAGCTTAGCTACCGGGGAGCTGTTTTTT.

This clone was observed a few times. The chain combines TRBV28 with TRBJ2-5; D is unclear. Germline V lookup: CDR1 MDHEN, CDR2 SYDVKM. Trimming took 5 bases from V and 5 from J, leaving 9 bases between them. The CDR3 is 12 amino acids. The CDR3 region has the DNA TGTGCCAGCAGTCCCCCGAGGGAGACCCAGTACTTC. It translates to CASSPPRETQYF.

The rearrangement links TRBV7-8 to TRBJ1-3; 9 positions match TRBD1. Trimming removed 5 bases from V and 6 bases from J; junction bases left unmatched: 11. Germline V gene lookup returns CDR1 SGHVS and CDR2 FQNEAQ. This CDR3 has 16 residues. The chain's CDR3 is CASSLMGQGSQNTIYF. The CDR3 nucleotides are TGTGCCAGCAGCCTAATGGGACAGGGCTCCCAAAACACCATATATTTT.

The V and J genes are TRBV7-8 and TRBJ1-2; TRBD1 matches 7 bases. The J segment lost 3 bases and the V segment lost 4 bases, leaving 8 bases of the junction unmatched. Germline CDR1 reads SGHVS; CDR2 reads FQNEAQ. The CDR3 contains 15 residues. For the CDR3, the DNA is TGTGCCAGCAGCTCGGACCCACAGGGGTACTATGGCTACACCTTC. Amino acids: CASSSDPQGYYGYTF.

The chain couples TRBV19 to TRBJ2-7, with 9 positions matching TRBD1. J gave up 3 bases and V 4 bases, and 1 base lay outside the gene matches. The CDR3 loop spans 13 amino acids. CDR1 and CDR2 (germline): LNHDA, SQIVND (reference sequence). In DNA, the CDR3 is TGTGCCAGTAGTACGGGACAGGGCTACGAGCAGTACTTC. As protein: CASSTGQGYEQYF.

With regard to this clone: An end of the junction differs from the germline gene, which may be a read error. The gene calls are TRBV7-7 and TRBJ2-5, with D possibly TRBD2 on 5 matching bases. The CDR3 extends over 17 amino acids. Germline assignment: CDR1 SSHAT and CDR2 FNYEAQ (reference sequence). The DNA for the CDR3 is TGTGCTAGCAGCTTAGTCGGCAGCGGCTCCATCCAAGAGACCCAGTACTTC. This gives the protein CASSLVGSGSIQETQYF.

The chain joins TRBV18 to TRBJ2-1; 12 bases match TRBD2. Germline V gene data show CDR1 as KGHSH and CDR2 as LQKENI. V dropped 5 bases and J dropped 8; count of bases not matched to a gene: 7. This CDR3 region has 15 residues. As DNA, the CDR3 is TGTGCCAGCTCAACGACTAGCGGGAGTACCGATGAGCAGTTCTTC. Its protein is CASSTTSGSTDEQFF.

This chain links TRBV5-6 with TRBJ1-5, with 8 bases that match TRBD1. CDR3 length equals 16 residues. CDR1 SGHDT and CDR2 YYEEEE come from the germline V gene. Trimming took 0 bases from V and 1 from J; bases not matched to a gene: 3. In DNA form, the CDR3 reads TGTGCCAGCAGCTTGGGGACAGGGTCGAGCAATCAGCCCCAGCATTTT. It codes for CASSLGTGSSNQPQHF.

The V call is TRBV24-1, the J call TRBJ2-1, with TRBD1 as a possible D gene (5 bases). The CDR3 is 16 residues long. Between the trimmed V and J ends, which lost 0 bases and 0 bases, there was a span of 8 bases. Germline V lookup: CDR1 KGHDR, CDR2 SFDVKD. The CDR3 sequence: CATSDLTGSSYNEQFF. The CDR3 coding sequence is TGTGCCACCAGTGATTTGACAGGTAGCTCCTACAATGAGCAGTTCTTC.

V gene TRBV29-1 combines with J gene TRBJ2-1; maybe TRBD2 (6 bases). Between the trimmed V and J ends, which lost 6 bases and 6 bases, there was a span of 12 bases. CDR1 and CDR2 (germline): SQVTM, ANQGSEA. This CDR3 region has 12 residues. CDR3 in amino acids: CSVYRESNEQFF. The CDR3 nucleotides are TGCAGCGTGTACCGGGAGAGCAATGAGCAGTTCTTC.

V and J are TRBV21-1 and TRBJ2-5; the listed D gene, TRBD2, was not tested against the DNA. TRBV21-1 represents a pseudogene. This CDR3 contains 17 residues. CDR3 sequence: CASSKPPSGRHQETQYF. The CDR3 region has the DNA TGTGCCAGCAGCAAACCTCCAAGCGGGAGACACCAAGAGACCCAGTACTTC.

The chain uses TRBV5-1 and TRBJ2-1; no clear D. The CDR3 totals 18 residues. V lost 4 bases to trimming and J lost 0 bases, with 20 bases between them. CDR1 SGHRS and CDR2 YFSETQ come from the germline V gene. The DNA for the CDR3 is TGCGCCAGCAGCGAGAATCTTTTAACGGTAAGCTCCTACAATGAGCAGTTCTTC. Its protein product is CASSENLLTVSSYNEQFF.

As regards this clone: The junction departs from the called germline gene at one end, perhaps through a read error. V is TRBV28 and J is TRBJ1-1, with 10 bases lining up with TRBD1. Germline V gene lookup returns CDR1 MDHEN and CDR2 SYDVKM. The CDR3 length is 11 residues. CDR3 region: CATEGTGEDRF. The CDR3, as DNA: TGTGCCACAGAAGGGACAGGGGAGGACCGGTTT.

CDR3 amino acids: CASSLAGGDRSGYTF. For the CDR3, the DNA is TGTGCCAGCAGTTTAGCGGGGGGAGACAGGTCTGGCTACACCTTC. The V gene is TRBV28, the J gene TRBJ1-2; tentative D call: TRBD1 (6 bases). The CDR3 is 15 amino acids. V lost 2 bases to trimming and J lost 7 bases, with 17 bases between them. Germline V lookup: CDR1 MDHEN, CDR2 SYDVKM.